One sample yielded the 30 T cell receptor beta chains listed below, sequenced in a study of blood T cell repertoires in COVID-19. Measured with immunoSEQ multiplex PCR; TCRdb has only the in-frame clones, and not every one. The table includes around 300,000 clones, approximately 89% detected once. The sample taken for sequencing was PBMCs or T cells enriched from blood (not recorded which). Every receptor here comes from a woman aged 55-75 years who had recovered from COVID-19.

The chain is built from TRBV11-1 and TRBJ2-1, with D perhaps matching TRBD2 (5 bases). Germline loops: CDR1 SGHAT, CDR2 FQDESV (reference sequence). Between the trimmed V and J ends, which lost 2 bases and 0 bases, there was a span of 8 bases. The CDR3 sequence is 15 residues long. The chain's CDR3 is CASSLTRFSYNEQFF. The CDR3, as DNA: TGTGCCAGCAGCTTAACTAGATTCTCCTACAATGAGCAGTTCTTC.

The chain employs TRBV2 and TRBJ1-5; 7 bases line up with TRBD1. Germline V gives CDR1 SNHLY, CDR2 FYNNEI. This CDR3 contains 15 residues. Losses at the gene ends were 8 bases for V and 0 bases for J; bases not matched to a gene: 7. CDR3 sequence: CASRDRPLSNQPQHF. CDR3 in DNA: TGTGCCAGCCGGGACAGACCTCTTAGCAATCAGCCCCAGCATTTT.

The gene calls are TRBV23-1 and TRBJ2-1; 10 positions agree with TRBD2. TRBV23-1 is labeled an ORF, and its function is uncertain. V lost 11 bases to trimming and J lost 2 bases; unmatched junction nucleotides: 9. The CDR3 has 15 amino acids. CDR3 protein: CAGHPSGGTYNEQFF. The CDR3 nucleotides are TGCGCCGGACACCCTAGCGGGGGAACCTACAATGAGCAGTTCTTC.

The chain is built from TRBV12-3 or TRBV12-4 and TRBJ1-1, with D tentatively TRBD1 (5 bases). This CDR3 has 13 residues. V was shortened by 5 bases and J by 3 bases, with 10 bases between the two germline ends. CDR3 in amino acids: CASSLRVDTEAFF. The CDR3 DNA sequence: TGTGCCAGCAGTCTCAGGGTCGACACTGAAGCTTTCTTT.

This chain connects TRBV5-1 to TRBJ2-1; 8 nucleotides match TRBD1. Germline V gene sequence: CDR1 SGHRS, CDR2 YFSETQ. CDR3 size: 16 residues. The junction had 18 bases not matched to a gene; V was cut back by 4 bases and J by 12 bases. CDR3 sequence: CASSEIGQGLSSGQFF. The CDR3, as DNA: TGCGCCAGCAGCGAGATAGGACAGGGCTTAAGCAGTGGGCAGTTCTTC.

The V and J genes are TRBV2 and TRBJ1-2, with D maybe TRBD1 (6 bases). Germline values: CDR1 SNHLY, CDR2 FYNNEI. Trimming removed 4 bases from V and 6 bases from J, with 12 bases in between. The CDR3 is made up of 13 amino acids. The CDR3 loop is CASSGQGSNGYTF. CDR3 nucleotides: TGTGCCAGCAGTGGGCAGGGGAGCAATGGCTACACCTTC.

This clone came up once. The chain carries TRBV7-8 and TRBJ1-1; D unresolved. The ends were cut back, 1 base at V and 9 bases at J, with 6 bases in the middle. This CDR3 has 11 residues. Germline CDR1 and CDR2: SGHVS and FQNEAQ. The chain's CDR3 is CASSLGSKAFF. The DNA for the CDR3 is TGTGCCAGCAGCTTAGGATCTAAAGCTTTCTTT.

The chain is built from TRBV10-1 and TRBJ1-1; TRBD1 aligns across 8 bases. CDR3 length equals 13 residues. V was pared by 5 bases and J by 7 bases, with 6 bases of the junction left unmatched. Per germline, CDR1 WNHNN and CDR2 SYGVQD (reference sequence). In DNA, the CDR3 is TGCGCCAGCAGTTTGACAGGGGAGAGTGAAGCTTTCTTT. Translating it yields CASSLTGESEAFF.

The chain employs TRBV7-2 and TRBJ1-3; D unresolved. Per the germline V gene, CDR1 is SGHTA and CDR2 is FQGNSA. With 1 base removed from V and 0 bases from J, the gap between germline ends came to 16 bases. CDR3 length: 18 residues. The CDR3, as DNA: TGTGCCAGCAGCTTAGTGGCTAGCCGGCGTCTCTCTGGAAACACCATATATTTT. The encoded protein is CASSLVASRRLSGNTIYF.

The chain has TRBV2 and TRBJ2-7; TRBD1 agrees at 8 bases. Per the germline V gene, CDR1 is SNHLY and CDR2 is FYNNEI. V was clipped by 8 bases and J by 9 bases; unmatched bases: 21. CDR3 length equals 16 residues. CDR3 sequence reads: CASVPLRQGLGGRQYF. DNA of the CDR3: TGTGCCAGCGTCCCCCTTCGACAGGGGCTAGGGGGGAGGCAGTACTTC.

This clone was seen only a few times. The chain is built from TRBV4-2 and TRBJ1-3; maybe TRBD1 (6 bases). This CDR3 has 18 residues. V was cut by 0 bases and J by 4 bases, with 19 bases left in between. Germline CDR1 LGHNA, CDR2 YNFKEQ. CDR3 nucleotides: TGTGCCAGCAGCCAAGATAGGGGGGGCCAGGGAATAGGAAACACCATATATTTT. Translating it yields CASSQDRGGQGIGNTIYF.

The chain employs TRBV29-1 and TRBJ1-2, with 7 bases that match TRBD1. With V trimmed by 7 bases and J by 4 bases, 6 bases remained unmatched. Germline V gene lookup returns CDR1 SQVTM and CDR2 ANQGSEA. The CDR3 is 12 residues long. The DNA of the CDR3 is TGCAGCGCCCGACAGGGATCCTATGGCTACACCTTC. Protein sequence: CSARQGSYGYTF. The full variable domain, in which reference TRBV29-1 and TRBJ1-2 provide the parts outside the CDR3, is SAVISQKPSRDICQRGTSLTIQCQVDSQVTMMFWYRQQPGQSLTLIATANQGSEATYESGFVIDKFPISRPNLTFSTLTVSNMSPEDSSIYLCSARQGSYGYTFGSGTRLTVV.

This chain connects TRBV12-3 or TRBV12-4 to TRBJ1-2; tentatively, D is TRBD1 (5 bases). The CDR3 totals 12 residues. The V gene lost 4 bases and the J gene lost 8 bases, with 11 bases spanning the gap. The CDR3 DNA is TGTGCCAGCAGTTATGGGGCCCGCGGCTACACCTTC. Translating it yields CASSYGARGYTF.

The chain combines TRBV28 with TRBJ2-1; a possible D gene is TRBD2 (6 bases). CDR1 is MDHEN, CDR2 SYDVKM, per germline. V gave up 3 bases and J gave up 0 bases, with 15 bases separating them. The CDR3 runs 17 residues. The CDR3 bases are TGTGCCAGCAGTTTGAGTTGGGGGGTGAGCTCCTACAATGAGCAGTTCTTC. Its translation: CASSLSWGVSSYNEQFF.

The CDR3 region has the DNA TGTGCCAGCAGCTTAGCCCGCGGCGGGGCCGGGGAGCTGTTTTTT. Translating gives CASSLARGGAGELFF. The genes are TRBV7-8 and TRBJ2-2; D might be TRBD2 (6 bases). The CDR3 consists of 15 residues. CDR1 is SGHVS, CDR2 FQNEAQ, per germline. V was cut by 0 bases and J by 6 bases, with 11 bases left in between.

This clone was observed once. The V call is TRBV29-1, the J call TRBJ1-1, with D unresolved. Germline lookup yields CDR1 SQVTM and CDR2 ANQGSEA. The V and J ends lost 8 bases and 4 bases respectively, with 14 bases between them. The CDR3 totals 12 residues. CDR3 amino acids: CSPWEGFTEAFF. The CDR3 nucleotides are TGCAGCCCTTGGGAGGGTTTCACTGAAGCTTTCTTT.

V usage is TRBV4-1 and J usage is TRBJ2-1; perhaps TRBD2 as D (5 bases). The CDR3 runs 12 residues. Trimming took off 1 base at V and 12 bases at J, with 10 bases between the two ends. The germline V gene has CDR1 MGHRA and CDR2 YSYEKL. CDR3 sequence: CASSQVSEGQFF. CDR3 nucleotides: TGCGCCAGCAGCCAAGTTTCTGAGGGGCAGTTCTTC.

The genes are TRBV6-6 and TRBJ1-2; possible D gene TRBD1, 5 bases. Germline CDR1 and CDR2: MNHNY and SVGAGI (reference sequence). Trimming left V 3 bases short and J 14 bases short, with 13 bases between. This CDR3 is built from 11 residues. Here the CDR3 DNA reads TGTGCCAGCAGTTATGAAGGGGCCCATACCTTC. Encoded protein: CASSYEGAHTF.

V and J are TRBV24-1 and TRBJ2-1, with 9 bases identical to TRBD2. The CDR3 loop spans 16 amino acids. CDR1 is KGHDR and CDR2 is SFDVKD in the germline V gene. J was trimmed by 0 bases and V by 1 base; bases with no gene match: 0. The CDR3 bases are TGTGCCACCAGTGATTTTAGCGGGAGCTCCTACAATGAGCAGTTCTTC. Residues: CATSDFSGSSYNEQFF.

The chain combines TRBV11-3 with TRBJ2-5; D perhaps matches TRBD1 (6 bases). Deletions cut 5 bases from V and 4 bases from J, with 14 bases between. Germline assignment: CDR1 SGHNT and CDR2 YENEEA. The CDR3 has 14 residues. The CDR3 loop reads CASSPEPRGETQYF. For the CDR3, the DNA is TGTGCCAGCAGCCCCGAGCCCAGGGGAGAGACCCAGTACTTC.

The genes are TRBV28 and TRBJ2-7, with a possible D match to TRBD2 (6 bases). This CDR3 region has 14 residues. The ends were cut back, 2 bases at V and 4 bases at J, with 12 bases in the middle. Germline V gives CDR1 MDHEN, CDR2 SYDVKM. The CDR3 spells CASSLEGGIYEQYF. DNA of the CDR3: TGTGCCAGCAGTTTAGAAGGAGGGATTTACGAGCAGTACTTC.

This sequence joins TRBV11-2 and TRBJ1-3, with D possibly matching TRBD1 (5 bases). V was clipped by 5 bases and J by 4 bases, with 12 bases between them. Germline CDR1 reads SGHAT; CDR2 reads FQNNGV. The CDR3 consists of 14 residues. The CDR3 here is CASSIRVEGNTIYF. For the CDR3, the DNA is TGTGCCAGCAGCATCAGGGTCGAAGGAAACACCATATATTTT. The full variable domain, with the rest looked up from reference TRBV11-2 and TRBJ1-3, is EAGVAQSPRYKIIEKRQSVAFWCNPISGHATLYWYQQILGQGPKLLIQFQNNGVVDDSQLPKDRFSAERLKGVDSTLKIQPAKLEDSAVYLCASSIRVEGNTIYFGEGSWLTVV.

The J gene is TRBJ1-6, the V gene TRBV19; 7 bases are a match to TRBD1. CDR1 and CDR2 from the germline V gene are LNHDA and SQIVND (reference sequence). After removal of 6 bases from V and 8 bases from J, the junction contained 13 bases not matched to a gene. The CDR3 length is 16 residues. CDR3 in DNA: TGTGCCAGTAGAACCTGGGACAGACGGCCCTATTCACCCCTCCACTTT. Protein product: CASRTWDRRPYSPLHF.

The chain joins TRBV7-2 to TRBJ1-6, with D unresolved. The CDR3 extends over 16 amino acids. CDR1 and CDR2 from the germline V gene are SGHTA and FQGNSA. With 6 bases removed from V and 8 bases from J, the gap between germline ends came to 20 bases. The CDR3 coding sequence is TGTGCCAGCAGGCCCCCTTTGGGCAGCAATTATTCACCCCTCCACTTT. Translation: CASRPPLGSNYSPLHF.

The V and J genes are TRBV5-1 and TRBJ1-1, with 7 bases matching TRBD1. This CDR3 is 13 amino acids long. V gave up 4 bases and J gave up 4 bases; unmatched junction bases: 4. Germline V lookup: CDR1 SGHRS, CDR2 YFSETQ. CDR3 region: CASSLGTATEAFF. The CDR3 bases are TGCGCCAGCAGCCTTGGGACAGCCACTGAAGCTTTCTTT.

The J gene is TRBJ2-7, the V gene TRBV11-3, with a possible D match to TRBD1 (5 bases). Trimming pared 3 bases from V and 0 bases from J, leaving 12 bases between. The length of the CDR3 is 15 residues. The V gene's germline CDR1 is SGHNT and CDR2 YENEEA. In DNA form, the CDR3 reads TGTGCCAGCAGCTTGGGTGGGGCGGTCTCCTACGAGCAGTACTTC. Translation: CASSLGGAVSYEQYF.

As regards this clone: Other DNA sequences in the same sample also yield this CDR3. CDR3 coding DNA: TGTGCCTGGTCGGGACAGGGCAATCAGCCCCAGCATTTT. Translated, it gives CAWSGQGNQPQHF. The rearrangement joins TRBV30 to TRBJ1-5; 8 bases fit TRBD1. The CDR3 is 13 residues long. V was pared by 5 bases and J by 2 bases, with 2 bases of the junction left unmatched. CDR1 is GTSNPN, CDR2 SVGIG, per germline (reference sequence).

This clone was picked up a small number of times. This chain links TRBV5-4 with TRBJ2-2; maybe TRBD1 (5 bases). Trimming took 2 bases from V and 3 from J, leaving 8 bases between them. The germline gives CDR1 SGHNT, CDR2 YYREEE (reference sequence). The CDR3 is made up of 14 amino acids. This chain's CDR3 is CASSFQGYTGELFF. CDR3 sequence (DNA): TGTGCCAGCAGCTTCCAGGGCTACACCGGGGAGCTGTTTTTT.

This chain links TRBV19 with TRBJ1-1; TRBD1 is a possible D gene (6 bases). Trimming cost V 7 bases and J 4 bases, with 10 bases left between them. Germline V CDR1 and CDR2: LNHDA, SQIVND (reference sequence). The CDR3 is made up of 12 amino acids. The CDR3 bases are TGTGCCAGTATGGGCAGGGGCACTGAAGCTTTCTTT. Translated: CASMGRGTEAFF.

This chain links TRBV3-1 (or the pseudogene TRBV3-2) with TRBJ2-5; 10 bases align to TRBD2. Losses at the gene ends were 0 bases for V and 7 bases for J; bases not matched to a gene: 11. The CDR3 consists of 17 residues. Germline V lookup: CDR1 LGHDT, CDR2 YNNKEL (reference sequence). The CDR3 sequence is CASSQDRASGSRGTQYF. In DNA, the CDR3 is TGTGCCAGCAGCCAAGATCGGGCTAGCGGGAGCAGGGGGACCCAGTACTTC.